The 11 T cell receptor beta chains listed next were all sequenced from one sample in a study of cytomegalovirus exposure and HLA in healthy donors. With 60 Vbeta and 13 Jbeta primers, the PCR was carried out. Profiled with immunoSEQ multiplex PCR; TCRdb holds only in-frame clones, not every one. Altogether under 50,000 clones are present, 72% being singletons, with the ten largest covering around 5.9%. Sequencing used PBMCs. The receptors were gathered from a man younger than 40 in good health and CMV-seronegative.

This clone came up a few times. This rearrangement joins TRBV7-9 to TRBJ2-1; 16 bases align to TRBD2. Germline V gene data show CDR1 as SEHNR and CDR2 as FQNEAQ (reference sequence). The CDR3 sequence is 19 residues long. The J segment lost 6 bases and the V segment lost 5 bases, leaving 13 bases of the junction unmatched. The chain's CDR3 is CASSNPGTSGRAPINEQFF. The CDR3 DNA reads TGTGCCAGCAGCAATCCCGGGACTAGCGGGAGGGCCCCGATCAATGAGCAGTTCTTC. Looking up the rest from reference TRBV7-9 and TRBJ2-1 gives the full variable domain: DTGVSQNPRHKITKRGQNVTFRCDPISEHNRLYWYRQTLGQGPEFLTYFQNEAQLEKSRLLSDRFSAERPKGSFSTLEIQRTEQGDSAMYLCASSNPGTSGRAPINEQFFGPGTRLTVL.

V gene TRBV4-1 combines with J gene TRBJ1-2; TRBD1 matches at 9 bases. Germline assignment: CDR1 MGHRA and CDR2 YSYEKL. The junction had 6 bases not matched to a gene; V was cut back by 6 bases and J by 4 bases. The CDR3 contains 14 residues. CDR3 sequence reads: CASSLPDRGYGYTF. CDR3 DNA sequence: TGCGCCAGCAGTCTTCCGGACAGGGGCTATGGCTACACCTTC.

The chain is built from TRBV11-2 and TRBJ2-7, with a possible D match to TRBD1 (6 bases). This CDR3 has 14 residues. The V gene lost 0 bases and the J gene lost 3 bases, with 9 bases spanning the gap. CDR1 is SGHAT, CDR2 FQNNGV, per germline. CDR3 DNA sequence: TGTGCCAGCAGCTTAGATTTGACAGGCTACGAGCAGTACTTC. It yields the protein CASSLDLTGYEQYF.

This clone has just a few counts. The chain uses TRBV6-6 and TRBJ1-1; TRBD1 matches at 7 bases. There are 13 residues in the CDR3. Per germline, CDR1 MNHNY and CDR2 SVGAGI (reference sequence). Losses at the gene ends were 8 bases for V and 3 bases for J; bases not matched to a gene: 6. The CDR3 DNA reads TGTGCCAGCCGCTACAGGGGTGACACTGAAGCTTTCTTT. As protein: CASRYRGDTEAFF.

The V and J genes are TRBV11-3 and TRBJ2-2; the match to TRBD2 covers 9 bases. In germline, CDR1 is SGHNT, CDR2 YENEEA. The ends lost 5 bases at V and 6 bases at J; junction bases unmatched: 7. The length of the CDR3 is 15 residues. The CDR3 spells CASSPRIAGAGELFF. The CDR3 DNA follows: TGTGCCAGCAGCCCCCGGATAGCGGGAGCCGGGGAGCTGTTTTTT.

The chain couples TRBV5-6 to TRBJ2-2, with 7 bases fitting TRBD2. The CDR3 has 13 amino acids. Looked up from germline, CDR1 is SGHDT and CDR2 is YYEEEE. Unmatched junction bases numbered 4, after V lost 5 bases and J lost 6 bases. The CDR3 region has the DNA TGTGCCAGCAGACTCCGGGGGGCCGGGGAGCTGTTTTTT. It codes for CASRLRGAGELFF. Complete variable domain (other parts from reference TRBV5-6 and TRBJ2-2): DAGVTQSPTHLIKTRGQQVTLRCSPKSGHDTVSWYQQALGQGPQFIFQYYEEEERQRGNFPDRFSGHQFPNYSSELNVNALLLGDSALYLCASRLRGAGELFFGEGSRLTVL.

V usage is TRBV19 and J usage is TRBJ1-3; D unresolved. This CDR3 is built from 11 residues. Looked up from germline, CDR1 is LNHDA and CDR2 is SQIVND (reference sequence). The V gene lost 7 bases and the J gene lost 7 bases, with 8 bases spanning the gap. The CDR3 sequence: CASTRLNTIYF. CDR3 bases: TGTGCCAGTACTCGACTTAACACCATATATTTT.

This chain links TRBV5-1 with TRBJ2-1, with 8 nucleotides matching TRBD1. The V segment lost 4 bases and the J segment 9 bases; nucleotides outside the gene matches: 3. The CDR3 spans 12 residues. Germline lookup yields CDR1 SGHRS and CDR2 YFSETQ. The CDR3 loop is CASSLGQVEQFF. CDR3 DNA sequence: TGCGCCAGCAGCCTGGGACAGGTTGAGCAGTTCTTC.

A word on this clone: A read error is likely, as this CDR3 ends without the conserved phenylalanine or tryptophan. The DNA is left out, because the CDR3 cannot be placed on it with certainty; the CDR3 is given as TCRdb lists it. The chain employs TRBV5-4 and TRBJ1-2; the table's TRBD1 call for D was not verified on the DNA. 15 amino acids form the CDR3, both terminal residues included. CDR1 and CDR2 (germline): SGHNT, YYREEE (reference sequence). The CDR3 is CASSHRGTGLYGYTV.

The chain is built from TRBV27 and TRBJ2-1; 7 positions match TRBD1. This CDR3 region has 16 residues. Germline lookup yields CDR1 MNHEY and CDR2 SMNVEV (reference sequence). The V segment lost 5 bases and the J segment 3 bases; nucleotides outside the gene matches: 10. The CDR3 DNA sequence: TGTGCCAGCAGTAGGTGGACAGGCGGCTTCTACAATGAGCAGTTCTTC. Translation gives CASSRWTGGFYNEQFF.

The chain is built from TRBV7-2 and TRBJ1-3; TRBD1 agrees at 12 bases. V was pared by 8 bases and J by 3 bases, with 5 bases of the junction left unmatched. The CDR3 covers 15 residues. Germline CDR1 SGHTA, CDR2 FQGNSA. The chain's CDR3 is CASGGQGAGGNTIYF. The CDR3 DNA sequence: TGTGCCAGCGGGGGACAGGGGGCTGGTGGAAACACCATATATTTT.